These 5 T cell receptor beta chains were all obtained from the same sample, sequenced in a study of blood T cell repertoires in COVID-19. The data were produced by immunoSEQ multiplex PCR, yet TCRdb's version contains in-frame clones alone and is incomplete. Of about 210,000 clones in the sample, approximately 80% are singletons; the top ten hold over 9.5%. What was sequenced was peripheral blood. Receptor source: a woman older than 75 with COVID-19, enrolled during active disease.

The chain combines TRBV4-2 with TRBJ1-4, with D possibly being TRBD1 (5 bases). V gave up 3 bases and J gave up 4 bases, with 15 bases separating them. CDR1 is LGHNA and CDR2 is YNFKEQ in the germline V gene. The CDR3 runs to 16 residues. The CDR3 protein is CASSQSALDSNEKLFF. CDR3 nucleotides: TGTGCCAGCAGCCAGTCGGCGCTTGACAGTAATGAAAAACTGTTTTTT.

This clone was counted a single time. The CDR3 DNA follows: TGTGCCAGCAGTTTCAGGGACAGGTACGAGCAGTACGTC. Its translation is CASSFRDRYEQYV. The V gene is TRBV28, the J gene TRBJ2-7, with 8 nucleotides matching TRBD1. The CDR3 spans 13 residues. The germline gives CDR1 MDHEN, CDR2 SYDVKM. The trim removed 3 bases at V and 4 bases at J, leaving 2 bases unmatched.

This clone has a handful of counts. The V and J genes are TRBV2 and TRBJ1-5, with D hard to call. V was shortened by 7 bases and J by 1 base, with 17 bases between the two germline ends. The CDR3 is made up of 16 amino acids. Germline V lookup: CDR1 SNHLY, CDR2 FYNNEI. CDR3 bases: TGTGCCAGCAACCCTACGAGGGCGCTGAGCAATCAGCCCCAGCATTTT. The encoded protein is CASNPTRALSNQPQHF.

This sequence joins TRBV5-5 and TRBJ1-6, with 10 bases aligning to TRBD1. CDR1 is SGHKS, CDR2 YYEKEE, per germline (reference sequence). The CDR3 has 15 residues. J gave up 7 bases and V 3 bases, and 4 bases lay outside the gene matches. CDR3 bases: TGTGCCAGCAGCTCACCGGGACAGGGGAATTCACCCCTCCACTTT. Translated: CASSSPGQGNSPLHF.

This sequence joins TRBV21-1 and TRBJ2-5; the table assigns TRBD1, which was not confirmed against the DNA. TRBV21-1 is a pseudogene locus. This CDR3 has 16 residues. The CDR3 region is CASSKGGAGERKTQYF. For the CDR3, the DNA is TGTGCCAGCAGCAAAGGTGGCGCAGGGGAAAGAAAGACCCAGTACTTC.